Listed here are 31 T cell receptor beta chains from one sample, sequenced in a study of blood T cell repertoires in COVID-19. Some clones are missing from TCRdb's copy, which holds only in-frame ones; the method was immunoSEQ multiplex PCR. The sample yields over 150,000 clones, approximately 80% seen once. The specimen sequenced was peripheral blood. All receptors come from a woman aged 60-75 years with acute or convalescent COVID-19.

The CDR3 coding sequence is TGTGCCAGCAGCGAGCGGGGCCAAGAGACCCAGTACTTC. Translation gives CASSERGQETQYF. The chain combines TRBV12-3 or TRBV12-4 with TRBJ2-5, with 7 bases lining up with TRBD2. The J segment lost 1 base and the V segment lost 6 bases, leaving 2 bases of the junction unmatched. This CDR3 contains 13 residues.

The chain carries TRBV5-4 and TRBJ2-3; D perhaps matches TRBD2 (7 bases). The CDR3 spans 15 residues. The germline V and J ends were trimmed by 4 bases and 1 base, with 13 bases remaining between them. Germline CDR1 and CDR2: SGHNT and YYREEE (reference sequence). CDR3 sequence: CASSVTGRGTDTQYF. The CDR3 coding sequence is TGTGCCAGCAGCGTAACAGGGAGGGGCACAGATACGCAGTATTTT.

This chain uses TRBV6-5 with TRBJ1-1; TRBD1 matches at 7 bases. Germline lookup yields CDR1 MNHEY and CDR2 SVGAGI. This CDR3 region has 14 residues. V shed 6 bases, J shed 0 bases, and the junction held 4 bases outside the gene matches. CDR3 nucleotides: TGTGCCAGCAGGGTGGGACAGATGAACACTGAAGCTTTCTTT. Its translation: CASRVGQMNTEAFF.

V is TRBV2 and J is TRBJ1-5, with a possible D match to TRBD1 (5 bases). With 7 bases removed from V and 2 bases from J, the gap between germline ends came to 15 bases. Germline CDR1 and CDR2: SNHLY and FYNNEI. The CDR3 length is 15 residues. The CDR3 sequence is CASKQGSAGNQPQHF. The CDR3 DNA reads TGTGCCAGCAAGCAGGGTTCGGCTGGCAATCAGCCCCAGCATTTT.

The chain joins TRBV9 to TRBJ1-5; TRBD1 matches at 7 bases. Germline V gives CDR1 SGDLS, CDR2 YYNGEE. V trimming: 0 bases; J trimming: 6 bases; junction bases outside the gene matches: 3. This CDR3 region has 14 residues. The CDR3 here is CASSVEGAAQPQHF. The DNA of the CDR3 is TGTGCCAGCAGCGTAGAGGGGGCCGCTCAGCCCCAGCATTTT.

The rearrangement links TRBV18 to TRBJ1-3, with D possibly being TRBD1 (5 bases). This CDR3 has 14 amino acids. Between the trimmed V and J ends, which lost 1 base and 1 base, there was a span of 5 bases. Per the germline V gene, CDR1 is KGHSH and CDR2 is LQKENI. CDR3 in amino acids: CASSPQGSGNTIYF. Written as DNA, the CDR3 is TGTGCCAGCTCACCACAGGGGTCTGGAAACACCATATATTTT.

The chain has TRBV6-2 or TRBV6-3 and TRBJ1-1; 8 nucleotides agree with TRBD1. The V gene end was trimmed by 5 bases and the J gene end by 6 bases; junction bases not matched to a gene: 11. The V gene's germline CDR1 is MNHEY and CDR2 SVGEGT. CDR3 length equals 15 residues. CDR3 DNA sequence: TGTGCCAGCAGTGCCCCCCGGACAGGGAGCGCTGAAGCTTTCTTT. Translation: CASSAPRTGSAEAFF.

This chain uses TRBV24-1 with TRBJ2-7; TRBD1 matches 10 bases. The CDR3 extends over 17 amino acids. Germline loops: CDR1 KGHDR, CDR2 SFDVKD. With V trimmed by 2 bases and J by 2 bases, 8 bases remained unmatched. DNA for the CDR3: TGTGCCACCAGTGATTATGGCCCGGGACAGGGGCCCTACGAGCAGTACTTC. Translation: CATSDYGPGQGPYEQYF.

The chain is built from TRBV19 and TRBJ2-2; TRBD2 matches at 10 bases. Germline CDR1 reads LNHDA; CDR2 reads SQIVND (reference sequence). The V gene end was trimmed by 4 bases and the J gene end by 4 bases; junction bases not matched to a gene: 3. The CDR3 runs 15 residues. CDR3 loop: CASSKSGGATGELFF. As DNA, the CDR3 is TGTGCCAGTAGTAAGAGCGGGGGGGCCACCGGGGAGCTGTTTTTT.

This chain joins TRBV4-1 and TRBJ1-6, with 7 positions matching TRBD1. With 6 bases clipped from V and 5 bases from J, the junction kept 10 bases outside the gene matches. The germline CDR1 and CDR2 sequences are MGHRA and YSYEKL. The CDR3 has 16 residues. The CDR3, as DNA: TGCGCCAGCAGTCGACGCACCGACAGGGATAATTCACCCCTCCACTTT. This codes for CASSRRTDRDNSPLHF.

This clone was counted between two and nine times. The chain carries TRBV5-5 and TRBJ1-4; TRBD1 agrees at 9 bases. In germline, CDR1 is SGHKS, CDR2 YYEKEE (reference sequence). The CDR3 is 15 residues long. The V gene end was trimmed by 4 bases and the J gene end by 5 bases; junction bases not matched to a gene: 6. CDR3 amino acids: CASSLEGQGNEKLFF. The CDR3 nucleotides read TGTGCCAGCAGCCTGGAGGGACAGGGAAATGAAAAACTGTTTTTT.

The V gene is TRBV5-4, the J gene TRBJ1-4, with D possibly TRBD1 on 6 matching bases. The CDR3 length is 14 residues. Between the trimmed V and J ends, which lost 4 bases and 8 bases, there was a span of 15 bases. From germline, CDR1 is SGHNT and CDR2 YYREEE (reference sequence). In nucleotides, the CDR3 is TGTGCCAGCAGCGGGGGCATGAGGGGAGAAAAACTGTTTTTT. It yields the protein CASSGGMRGEKLFF.

This chain connects TRBV3-1 (or the pseudogene TRBV3-2) to TRBJ2-2, with 8 bases that match TRBD2. Unmatched junction bases numbered 5, after V lost 3 bases and J lost 8 bases. Germline CDR1 and CDR2: LGHDT and YNNKEL (reference sequence). This CDR3 region has 14 residues. In nucleotides, the CDR3 is TGTGCCAGCAGCCACCTGGTAGCGGGGGGGGAGCTGTTTTTT. Its protein product is CASSHLVAGGELFF.

DNA of the CDR3: TGTGCCAGCAGCTTAAACGGGGGGCCTTACAATGAGCAGTTCTTC. Translation: CASSLNGGPYNEQFF. The chain employs TRBV11-2 and TRBJ2-1, with D possibly being TRBD2 (7 bases). Looked up from germline, CDR1 is SGHAT and CDR2 is FQNNGV. The CDR3 extends over 15 amino acids. V was clipped by 2 bases and J by 4 bases, with 12 bases between them.

The chain is built from TRBV27 and TRBJ2-6, with 10 nucleotides matching TRBD1. V gave up 6 bases and J gave up 0 bases; unmatched junction bases: 2. CDR1 is MNHEY, CDR2 SMNVEV, per germline (reference sequence). This CDR3 has 16 amino acids. CDR3 bases: TGTGCCAGCAGCAGGGACAGGGGCTCTGGGGCCAACGTCCTGACTTTC. Protein sequence: CASSRDRGSGANVLTF.

V is TRBV9 and J is TRBJ2-3, with 11 nucleotides matching TRBD2. Germline-derived CDR1 and CDR2 are SGDLS and YYNGEE. The trim removed 1 base at V and 2 bases at J, leaving 6 bases unmatched. This CDR3 is built from 17 residues. For the CDR3, the DNA is TGTGCCAGCAGCGTAATTCCGACTAGCGGGATCACAGATACGCAGTATTTT. This gives the protein CASSVIPTSGITDTQYF.

The rearrangement joins TRBV25-1 to TRBJ2-5; no clear D gene. The CDR3 is 14 residues long. From germline, CDR1 is MGHDK and CDR2 SYGVNS. Trimming stripped 4 bases from V and 5 bases from J, with 14 bases between. The CDR3 loop reads CASSANYPGETQYF. DNA of the CDR3: TGTGCCAGCAGTGCTAACTACCCCGGGGAGACCCAGTACTTC.

Note on this clone: Other nucleotide sequences from this sample produce the same CDR3. The chain links TRBV5-1 to TRBJ1-1, with 7 nucleotides matching TRBD1. V lost 3 bases to trimming and J lost 1 base; unmatched junction nucleotides: 3. The length of the CDR3 is 14 residues. The germline V gene has CDR1 SGHRS and CDR2 YFSETQ. CDR3 sequence reads: CASSSGQPNTEAFF. CDR3 in DNA: TGCGCCAGCAGCTCGGGACAGCCGAACACTGAAGCTTTCTTT.

The chain recombines TRBV6-2 or TRBV6-3 with TRBJ2-5; possible D gene TRBD2, 7 bases. V lost 0 bases and J 4 bases, leaving 15 bases between the germline ends. The germline CDR1 and CDR2 sequences are MNHEY and SVGEGT. The CDR3 length is 16 residues. In DNA, the CDR3 is TGTGCCAGCAGTTACTCCTCGGGGGGCGCGAGAGAGACCCAGTACTTC. It yields the protein CASSYSSGGARETQYF.

This chain uses TRBV18 with TRBJ2-2; TRBD2 matches 9 bases. V lost 6 bases to trimming and J lost 1 base; unmatched junction nucleotides: 3. This CDR3 contains 15 residues. Germline CDR1 is KGHSH and CDR2 is LQKENI. The CDR3 is CASSPSGKNTGELFF. The CDR3 region has the DNA TGTGCCAGCTCCCCTAGCGGGAAGAACACCGGGGAGCTGTTTTTT.

A few counts support this clone. V is TRBV19 and J is TRBJ1-2; 8 bases agree with TRBD1. J lost 4 bases, V lost 7 bases, and 8 bases had no gene match. The CDR3 loop spans 14 amino acids. Germline loops: CDR1 LNHDA, CDR2 SQIVND (reference sequence). CDR3 region: CASNGQGFLYGYTF. The CDR3 region has the DNA TGTGCCAGTAACGGACAGGGTTTCCTCTATGGCTACACCTTC.

The chain couples TRBV6-2 or TRBV6-3 to TRBJ2-2; 7 positions match TRBD1. The germline V gene encodes CDR1 MNHEY and CDR2 SVGEGT. The CDR3 has 17 amino acids. J was trimmed by 0 bases and V by 5 bases; bases with no gene match: 9. The CDR3 DNA is TGTGCCAGCAGTCCCTCGGACAGGACAACGAACACCGGGGAGCTGTTTTTT. This codes for CASSPSDRTTNTGELFF.

The V and J genes are TRBV7-9 and TRBJ1-5; a possible D gene is TRBD1 (5 bases). The CDR3 spans 14 residues. The V end was cut by 5 bases, the J end by 5 bases, with 13 bases between. CDR1 and CDR2 from the germline V gene are SEHNR and FQNEAQ (reference sequence). CDR3 nucleotide sequence: TGTGCCAGCAGCCCGGCCCGGGGGGATCAGCCCCAGCATTTT. It translates to CASSPARGDQPQHF.

This chain joins TRBV5-6 and TRBJ1-2, with D unclear. Trimming removed 1 base at V and 2 bases at J, with 6 bases between. The CDR3 runs to 13 residues. The V gene's germline CDR1 is SGHDT and CDR2 YYEEEE. The CDR3 DNA is TGTGCCAGCAGCTTGCGTCAGAACTATGGCTACACCTTC. It specifies CASSLRQNYGYTF.

The CDR3 loop reads CASSLATPQPQHF. For the CDR3, the DNA is TGTGCCAGCAGTTTAGCCACTCCTCAGCCCCAGCATTTT. The rearrangement joins TRBV12-3 or TRBV12-4 to TRBJ1-5; D unresolved. V gave up 0 bases and J gave up 6 bases, with 6 bases separating them. This CDR3 has 13 amino acids.

The rearrangement uses TRBV19 and TRBJ2-1, with 11 bases lining up with TRBD1. Looked up from germline, CDR1 is LNHDA and CDR2 is SQIVND (reference sequence). The CDR3 covers 13 residues. J was trimmed by 7 bases and V by 8 bases; bases with no gene match: 4. The CDR3 sequence is CASAWDRGNEQFF. The CDR3 DNA reads as TGTGCCAGTGCCTGGGACAGGGGGAATGAGCAGTTCTTC.

The V call is TRBV27, the J call TRBJ1-1; TRBD1 aligns across 8 bases. V dropped 8 bases and J dropped 0; count of bases not matched to a gene: 5. This CDR3 is 14 amino acids long. CDR1 is MNHEY, CDR2 SMNVEV, per germline (reference sequence). CDR3 sequence reads: CASGYRGMNTEAFF. In DNA, the CDR3 is TGTGCCAGCGGGTACAGGGGGATGAACACTGAAGCTTTCTTT.

V gene TRBV24-1 combines with J gene TRBJ2-2; 10 bases are shared with TRBD1. The CDR3 runs 15 residues. CDR1 KGHDR and CDR2 SFDVKD come from the germline V gene. V shed 4 bases, J shed 7 bases, and the junction held 5 bases outside the gene matches. CDR3 in DNA: TGTGCCACCAGTGACCCGGGACAGGGGAACGGGGAGCTGTTTTTT. It translates to CATSDPGQGNGELFF.

The chain carries TRBV4-3 and TRBJ2-2, with D perhaps TRBD1 (5 bases). The CDR3 loop spans 14 amino acids. The germline V gene encodes CDR1 LGHNA and CDR2 YSLEER. Trimming took 1 base from V and 4 from J, leaving 7 bases between them. The DNA for the CDR3 is TGCGCCAGCAGCCAAGGAACAGGCACCGGGGAGCTGTTTTTT. It translates to CASSQGTGTGELFF.

The V gene is TRBV7-6, the J gene TRBJ2-7, with TRBD1 as a possible D gene (6 bases). The CDR3 contains 17 residues. The germline CDR1 and CDR2 sequences are SGHVS and FNYEAQ. V lost 3 bases to trimming and J lost 5 bases, with 23 bases between them. CDR3 amino acids: CASSLITGTSLLNEQYF. CDR3 sequence (DNA): TGTGCCAGCAGCTTGATCACCGGGACATCCCTCCTCAACGAGCAGTACTTC.

This chain connects TRBV7-2 to TRBJ2-3, with 14 nucleotides matching TRBD2. Germline assignment: CDR1 SGHTA and CDR2 FQGNSA. V was clipped by 5 bases and J by 2 bases; unmatched bases: 9. The CDR3 sequence is 18 residues long. The CDR3 region is CASSRTGTSGGFTDTQYF. The DNA of the CDR3 is TGTGCCAGCAGCCGTACCGGGACTAGCGGGGGTTTCACAGATACGCAGTATTTT.